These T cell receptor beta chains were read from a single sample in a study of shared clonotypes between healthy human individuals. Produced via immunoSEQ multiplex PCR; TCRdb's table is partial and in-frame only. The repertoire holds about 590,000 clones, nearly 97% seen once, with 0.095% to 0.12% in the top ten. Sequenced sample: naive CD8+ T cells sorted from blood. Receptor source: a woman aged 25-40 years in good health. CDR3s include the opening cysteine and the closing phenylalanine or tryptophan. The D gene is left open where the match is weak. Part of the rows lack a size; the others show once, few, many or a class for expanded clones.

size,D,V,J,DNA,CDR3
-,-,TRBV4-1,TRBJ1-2,TGCGCCAGCAGCCAAGGACAGAGAAACTATGGCTACACCTTC,CASSQGQRNYGYTF
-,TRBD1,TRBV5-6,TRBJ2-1,TGTGCCAGCAGCCCCGACGGGACAGGGTCCTACAATGAGCAGTTCTTC,CASSPDGTGSYNEQFF
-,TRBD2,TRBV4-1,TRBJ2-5,TGCGCCAGCAGCTCCCTAGGGGTGCGGGAGGGGTTGGGAGAGACCCAGTACTTC,CASSSLGVREGLGETQYF
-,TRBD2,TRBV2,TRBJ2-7,TGTGCCAGCATGATAGGACTAGCGGGATCGTACTTC,CASMIGLAGSYF
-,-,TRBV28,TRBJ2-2,TGTGCCAGCACCCCGGAGAGCTTGAACACCGGGGAGCTGTTTTTT,CASTPESLNTGELFF
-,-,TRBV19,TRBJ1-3,TGTGCCAGTAGTGAGGGAACCGGTGGCGGAAACACCATATATTTT,CASSEGTGGGNTIYF
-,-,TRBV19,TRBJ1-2,TGTGCCAGTGGCTTCGGCTCGAACTATGGCTACACCTTC,CASGFGSNYGYTF
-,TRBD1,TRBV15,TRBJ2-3,TGTGCCACCAGCACCACTTCGGGACAGGGCACAGATACGCAGTATTTT,CATSTTSGQGTDTQYF
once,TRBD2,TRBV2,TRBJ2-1,TGTGCCAGCAGTGCTTTTTCTAGCGGGAGCGATGAGCAGTTCTTC,CASSAFSSGSDEQFF
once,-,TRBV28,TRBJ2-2,TGTGCCAGCAGTTTGGGTACGAACACCGGGGAGCTGTTTTTT,CASSLGTNTGELFF
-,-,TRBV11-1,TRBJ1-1,TGTGCCAGCAGATTGGACACTGAAGCTTTCTTT,CASRLDTEAFF
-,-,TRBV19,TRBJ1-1,TGTGCCAGTAGTATAAGCATGCAGCCCTTGCTGGGTAGACGGACTGAAGCTTTCTTT,CASSISMQPLLGRRTEAFF
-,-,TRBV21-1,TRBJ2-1,TGTGCCAGCCACCCAACCAGACAGGTTAATCCATGGGATTCCTACAATGAGCAGTTCTTC,CASHPTRQVNPWDSYNEQFF
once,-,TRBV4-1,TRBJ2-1,TGCGCCAGCAGCCAAGTGGCAGCCAGCTCCTACAATGAGCAGTTCTTC,CASSQVAASSYNEQFF
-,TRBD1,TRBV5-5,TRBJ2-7,TGTGCCAGCAGCTTGGGGTTCGGGACAGGCGAGCAGTACTTC,CASSLGFGTGEQYF
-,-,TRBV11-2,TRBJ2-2,TGTGCCAGCAGTTCCGGGGGCACCGGGGAGCTGTTTTTT,CASSSGGTGELFF
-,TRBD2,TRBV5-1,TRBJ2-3,TGCGCCAGCAGCCGTGGACTAGCGGGAGTCGTAACAGATACGCAGTATTTT,CASSRGLAGVVTDTQYF
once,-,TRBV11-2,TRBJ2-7,TGTGCCAGCAGCTTAGTCGGGCAGGGCGGGCACGAGCAGTACTTC,CASSLVGQGGHEQYF
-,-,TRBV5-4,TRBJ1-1,TGTGCCAGCAGCCCCCCGGACGGAGAAATGAACACTGAAGCTTTCTTT,CASSPPDGEMNTEAFF
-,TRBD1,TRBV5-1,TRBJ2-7,TGCGCCAGCAGCGCGCGCGTACAGGGGCCCGCGGCGAACGAGCAGTACTTC,CASSARVQGPAANEQYF
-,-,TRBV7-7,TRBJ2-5,TGTGCCAGCAGCTTAGTGAGGCAAGAGACCCAGTACTTC,CASSLVRQETQYF
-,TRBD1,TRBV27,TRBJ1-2,TGTGCCAGCAGTTTTGGGACAGCCCCTAACTATGGCTACACCTTC,CASSFGTAPNYGYTF
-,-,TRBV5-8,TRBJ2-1,TGTGCCAGCAGCTTGGACGCCAGCTCCTACAATGAGCAGTTCTTC,CASSLDASSYNEQFF
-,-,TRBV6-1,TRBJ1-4,TGTGCCAGCAGGAAGAGGGCCCATGAAAAACTGTTTTTT,CASRKRAHEKLFF
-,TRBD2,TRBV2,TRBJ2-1,TGTGCCAGCAGATCAGGACTAGCGGGTTTCAATGAGCAGTTCTTC,CASRSGLAGFNEQFF
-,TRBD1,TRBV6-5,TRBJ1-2,TGTGCCAGCAGTTGGGGACAGGGTCTTGTCTATGGCTACACCTTC,CASSWGQGLVYGYTF
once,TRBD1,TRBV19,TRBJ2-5,TGTGCCAGTAGTTTCGGACAGGGGGCCCTAGAGACCCAGTACTTC,CASSFGQGALETQYF
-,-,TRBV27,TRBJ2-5,TGTGCCAGCTTTGGGGGGGAGACCCAGTACTTC,CASFGGETQYF
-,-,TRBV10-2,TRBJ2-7,TGCGCCAGCAGCGACGGGGGCTACGAGCAGTACTTC,CASSDGGYEQYF
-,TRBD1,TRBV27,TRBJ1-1,TGTGCCAGCAGTTTATCCGTGGGGACAGCGAACACTGAAGCTTTCTTT,CASSLSVGTANTEAFF
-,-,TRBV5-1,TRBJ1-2,TGCGCCAGCAGCTTTGGACAGCCCTATGGCTACACCTTC,CASSFGQPYGYTF
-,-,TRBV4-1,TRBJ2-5,TGCGCCAGCAGCCAAGATCGGCCTATTCGTGGCCCCCAAGAGACCCAGTACTTC,CASSQDRPIRGPQETQYF
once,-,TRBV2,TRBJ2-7,TGTGCCAGAAGCGTTCCCGGAACCTACGAGCAGTACTTC,CARSVPGTYEQYF
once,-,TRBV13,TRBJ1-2,TGTGCCAGCAGCCCAAAGGACGGGCTCTATGGCTACACCTTC,CASSPKDGLYGYTF
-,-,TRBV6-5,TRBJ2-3,TGTGCCAGCACCGGCGGCACAGATACGCAGTATTTT,CASTGGTDTQYF